The rows below give T cell receptor beta chains drawn from one sample of a study of cytomegalovirus exposure and HLA in healthy donors. Generated by immunoSEQ multiplex PCR, the TCRdb table keeps only in-frame clones and is missing some. The sample holds 100,000 or so clones; 75% to 80% are singletons and the top ten take 4.6%. The sample consisted of PBMCs. The receptors stem from a woman aged 40 to 50 in good health and CMV-seropositive. The CDR3 runs from the conserved cysteine through the conserved F or W. The order of the fields is V gene, J gene, clone size, CDR3 protein. Only some rows state a clone size, as once, few, many or a class for expanded clones.

v_gene: TRBV7-6
j_gene: TRBJ2-7
abundance: .
CDR3aa: CASSLVSNEQYF

v_gene: TRBV28
j_gene: TRBJ2-6
abundance: .
CDR3aa: CASSSASGGGANVLTF

v_gene: TRBV7-8
j_gene: TRBJ2-7
abundance: .
CDR3aa: CASSLVSLPLADEQYF

v_gene: TRBV6-5
j_gene: TRBJ2-3
abundance: .
CDR3aa: CASSPATGTTDTQYF

v_gene: TRBV19
j_gene: TRBJ1-1
abundance: .
CDR3aa: CASSIASRMNTEAFF

v_gene: TRBV4-3
j_gene: TRBJ1-5
abundance: .
CDR3aa: CASSQDWAKGQPQHF

v_gene: TRBV2
j_gene: TRBJ2-3
abundance: once
CDR3aa: CASMTSGGDTQYF

v_gene: TRBV7-2
j_gene: TRBJ2-2
abundance: few
CDR3aa: CASSFRTSGTAGELFF

v_gene: TRBV5-6
j_gene: TRBJ2-3
abundance: .
CDR3aa: CASTGLAGGPGTDTQYF

v_gene: TRBV5-4
j_gene: TRBJ1-6
abundance: few
CDR3aa: CASSLDPPRTYNSPLHF

v_gene: TRBV5-1
j_gene: TRBJ2-1
abundance: few
CDR3aa: CASSPGQSSYNEQFF

v_gene: TRBV7-2
j_gene: TRBJ2-1
abundance: .
CDR3aa: CASSLALAGVNNEQFF

v_gene: TRBV27
j_gene: TRBJ2-1
abundance: once
CDR3aa: CASSLSPQYNEQFF

v_gene: TRBV2
j_gene: TRBJ2-2
abundance: .
CDR3aa: CASSLQGEDTGELFF

v_gene: TRBV29-1
j_gene: TRBJ2-3
abundance: .
CDR3aa: CSAEPGTSGRADTQYF

v_gene: TRBV7-2
j_gene: TRBJ2-3
abundance: .
CDR3aa: CASSLVVELDTQYF

v_gene: TRBV18
j_gene: TRBJ2-2
abundance: few
CDR3aa: CASSPPSGGNTGELFF

v_gene: TRBV7-8
j_gene: TRBJ1-1
abundance: .
CDR3aa: CASRQESGEAFF

v_gene: TRBV28
j_gene: TRBJ2-7
abundance: once
CDR3aa: CASRPDSYEQYF

v_gene: TRBV5-8
j_gene: TRBJ2-7
abundance: .
CDR3aa: CASSFGTGITYEQYF